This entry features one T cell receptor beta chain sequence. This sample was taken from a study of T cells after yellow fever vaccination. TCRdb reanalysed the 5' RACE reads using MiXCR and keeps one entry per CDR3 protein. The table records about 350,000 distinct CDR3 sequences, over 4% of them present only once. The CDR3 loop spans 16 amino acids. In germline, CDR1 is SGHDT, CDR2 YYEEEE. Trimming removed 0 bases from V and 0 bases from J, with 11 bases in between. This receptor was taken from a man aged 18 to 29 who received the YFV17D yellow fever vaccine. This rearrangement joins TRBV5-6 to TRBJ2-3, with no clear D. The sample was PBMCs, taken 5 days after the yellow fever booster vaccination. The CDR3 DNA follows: TGTGCCAGCAGCTTGGCCTTCACAATAAGCACAGATACGCAGTATTTT. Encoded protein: CASSLAFTISTDTQYF.